A selection of T cell receptor beta chains follows, all from one sample in a study of blood T cell repertoires in COVID-19. Clones were sequenced by immunoSEQ multiplex PCR, and TCRdb holds only the in-frame ones, with some missing. The table has about 150,000 clones, nearly 85% seen once. The material sequenced was peripheral blood. The receptors stem from a human donor in a cohort sampled during active COVID-19. Both conserved end residues are part of each CDR3. The order of the fields is V gene, J gene, CDR3 protein.

v_call: TRBV19; j_call: TRBJ1-2; cdr3_aa: CASSSAVTYGYTF
v_call: TRBV11-2; j_call: TRBJ1-3; cdr3_aa: CASSLGFGGPGNTIYF
v_call: TRBV3-1/TRBV3-2; j_call: TRBJ2-3; cdr3_aa: CASSQEGSGGPTDTQYF
v_call: TRBV12-5; j_call: TRBJ2-7; cdr3_aa: CASGSPGQGPYEQYF
v_call: TRBV6-2/TRBV6-3; j_call: TRBJ2-1; cdr3_aa: CASSYWTGGSGEQFF
v_call: TRBV13; j_call: TRBJ1-2; cdr3_aa: CASTDRRTVYGYTF
v_call: TRBV6-5; j_call: TRBJ2-1; cdr3_aa: CASSASGGYEQFF
v_call: TRBV11-2; j_call: TRBJ2-1; cdr3_aa: CASSLGLAGGHEQFF
v_call: TRBV5-4; j_call: TRBJ2-3; cdr3_aa: CASGTSGGAGTDTQYF
v_call: TRBV7-2; j_call: TRBJ2-3; cdr3_aa: CASSPRTGGDTQYF